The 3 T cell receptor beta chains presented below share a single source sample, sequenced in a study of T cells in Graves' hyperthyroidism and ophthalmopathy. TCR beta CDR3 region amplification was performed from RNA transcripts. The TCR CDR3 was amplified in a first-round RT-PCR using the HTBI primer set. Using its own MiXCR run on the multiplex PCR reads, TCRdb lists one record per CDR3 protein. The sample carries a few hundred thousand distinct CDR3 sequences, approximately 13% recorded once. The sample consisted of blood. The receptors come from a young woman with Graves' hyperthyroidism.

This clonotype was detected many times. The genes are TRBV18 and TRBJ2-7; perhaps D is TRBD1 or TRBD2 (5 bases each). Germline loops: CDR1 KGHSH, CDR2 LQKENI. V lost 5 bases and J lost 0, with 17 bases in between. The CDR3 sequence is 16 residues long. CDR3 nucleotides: TGTGCCAGCTCATCCGCCGGGACGGGGAGCTCCTACGAGCAGTACTTC. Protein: CASSSAGTGSSYEQYF.

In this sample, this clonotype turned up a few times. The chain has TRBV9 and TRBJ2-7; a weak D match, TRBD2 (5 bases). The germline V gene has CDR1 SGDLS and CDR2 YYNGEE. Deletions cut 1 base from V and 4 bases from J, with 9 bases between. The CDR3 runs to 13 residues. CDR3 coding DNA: TGTGCCAGCAGCGTAAGCGGTGGGTACGAGCAGTACTTC. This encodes CASSVSGGYEQYF.

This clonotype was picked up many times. CDR3 nucleotides: TGTGCCACCAGCAGAGATAGGACCAGCACAGATACGCAGTATTTT. It is translated as CATSRDRTSTDTQYF. The chain has TRBV15 and TRBJ2-3, with no clear D. Germline V lookup: CDR1 LNHNV, CDR2 YYDKDF (reference sequence). The length of the CDR3 is 15 residues. Trimming cost V 0 bases and J 0 bases, with 7 bases left between them.